A single sample is the source of the 5 T cell receptor beta chains below, sequenced in a study of cytomegalovirus exposure and HLA in healthy donors. PCR primers comprised 60 Vbeta and 13 Jbeta primers. The protocol was immunoSEQ multiplex PCR, while the TCRdb copy is restricted to in-frame clones and leaves out a portion. Of more than 150,000 clones listed, around four fifths are singletons. Sequencing was carried out using PBMCs. These receptors originate from a man younger than 30 in good health and CMV-seronegative.

This clone was recorded a few times. The J gene is TRBJ1-1, the V gene TRBV27; tentatively, D is TRBD1 (6 bases). V lost 5 bases and J lost 2, with 12 bases in between. The CDR3 is 14 amino acids. Germline CDR1 reads MNHEY; CDR2 reads SMNVEV (reference sequence). CDR3 coding DNA: TGTGCCAGCAGTCAAATCAGGGGCAACACTGAAGCTTTCTTT. As protein: CASSQIRGNTEAFF.

This clone turned up a few times. V gene TRBV5-4 combines with J gene TRBJ1-1; TRBD1 aligns across 10 bases. The CDR3 is 13 amino acids. Germline V gene lookup returns CDR1 SGHNT and CDR2 YYREEE (reference sequence). J gave up 7 bases and V 5 bases, and 5 bases lay outside the gene matches. This CDR3 is CASSSGTGDEAFF. In DNA form, the CDR3 reads TGTGCCAGCAGTTCCGGGACAGGGGATGAAGCTTTCTTT.

The chain uses TRBV5-1 and TRBJ2-7; a possible D gene is TRBD2 (5 bases). This CDR3 comprises 15 residues. The germline V gene has CDR1 SGHRS and CDR2 YFSETQ. V gave up 1 base and J gave up 2 bases, with 13 bases separating them. In DNA form, the CDR3 reads TGCGCCAGCAGCTTGAACACAGCGGCCACCTACGAGCAGTACTTC. Its protein is CASSLNTAATYEQYF.

This sequence joins TRBV12-2 and TRBJ2-7; TRBD1 is the table's D call, not checked against the DNA. TRBV12-2 counts as a pseudogene. The CDR3 has 16 amino acids. Written as DNA, the CDR3 is TGTGCAAGTCGCTCCTCCAGGGGGACAGGGGCCTACGAGCAGTACTTC. Protein: CASRSSRGTGAYEQYF.

This CDR3 reads CASSRGQSNEQFF. CDR3 nucleotides: TGTGCCAGTAGCAGGGGACAGTCCAATGAGCAGTTCTTC. The V gene is TRBV19, the J gene TRBJ2-1; 7 positions match TRBD1. Germline V CDR1 and CDR2: LNHDA, SQIVND (reference sequence). The CDR3 is 13 residues long. V dropped 6 bases and J dropped 6; count of bases not matched to a gene: 5.